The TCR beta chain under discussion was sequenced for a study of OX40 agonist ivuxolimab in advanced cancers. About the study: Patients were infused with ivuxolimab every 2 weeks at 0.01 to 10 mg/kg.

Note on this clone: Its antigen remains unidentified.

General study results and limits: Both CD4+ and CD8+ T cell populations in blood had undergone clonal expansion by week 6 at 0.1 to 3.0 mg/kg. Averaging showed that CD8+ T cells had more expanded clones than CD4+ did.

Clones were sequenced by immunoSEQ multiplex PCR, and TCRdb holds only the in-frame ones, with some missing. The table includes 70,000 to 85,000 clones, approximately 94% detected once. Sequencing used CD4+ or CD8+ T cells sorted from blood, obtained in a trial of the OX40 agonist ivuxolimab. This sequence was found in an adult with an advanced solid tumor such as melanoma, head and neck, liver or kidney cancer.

CDR3 DNA: TGTGCCAGCAGGCCGATAAACACCGGGGAGCTGTTTTTT. It encodes CASRPINTGELFF. The J gene is TRBJ2-2, the V gene TRBV6-6; D is unclear. The CDR3 spans 13 residues. The germline V and J ends were trimmed by 6 bases and 2 bases, with 7 bases remaining between them. From germline, CDR1 is MNHNY and CDR2 SVGAGI (reference sequence).